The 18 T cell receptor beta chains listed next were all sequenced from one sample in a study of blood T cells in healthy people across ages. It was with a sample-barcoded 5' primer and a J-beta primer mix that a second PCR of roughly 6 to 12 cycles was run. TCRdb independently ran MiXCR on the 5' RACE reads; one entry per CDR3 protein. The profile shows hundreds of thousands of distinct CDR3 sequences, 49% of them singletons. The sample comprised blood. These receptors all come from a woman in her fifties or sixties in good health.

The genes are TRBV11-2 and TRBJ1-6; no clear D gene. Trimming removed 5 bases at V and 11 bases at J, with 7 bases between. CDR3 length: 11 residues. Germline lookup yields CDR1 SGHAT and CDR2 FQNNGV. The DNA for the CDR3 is TGTGCCAGCAGCCCTGGGACACCCCTCCACTTT. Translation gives CASSPGTPLHF.

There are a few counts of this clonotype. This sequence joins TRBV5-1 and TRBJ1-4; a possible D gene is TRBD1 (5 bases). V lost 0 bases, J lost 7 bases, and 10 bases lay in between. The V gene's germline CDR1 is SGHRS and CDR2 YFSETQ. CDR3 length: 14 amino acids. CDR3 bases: TGCGCCAGCAGCTTGGAGGGGAGAGGTGAAAAACTGTTTTTT. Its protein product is CASSLEGRGEKLFF. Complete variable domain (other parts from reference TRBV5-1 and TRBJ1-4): KAGVTQTPRYLIKTRGQQVTLSCSPISGHRSVSWYQQTPGQGLQFLFEYFSETQRNKGNFPGRFSGRQFSNSRSEMNVSTLELGDSALYLCASSLEGRGEKLFFGSGTQLSVL.

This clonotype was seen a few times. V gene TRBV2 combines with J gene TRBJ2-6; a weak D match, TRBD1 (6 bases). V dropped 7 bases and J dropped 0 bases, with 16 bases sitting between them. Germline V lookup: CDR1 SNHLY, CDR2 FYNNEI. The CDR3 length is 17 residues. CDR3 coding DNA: TGTGCCAGCAACGGCCAGGGGAGAAACTCTGGGGCCAACGTCCTGACTTTC. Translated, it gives CASNGQGRNSGANVLTF. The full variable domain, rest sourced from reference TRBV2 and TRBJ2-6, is EPEVTQTPSHQVTQMGQEVILRCVPISNHLYFYWYRQILGQKVEFLVSFYNNEISEKSEIFDDQFSVERPDGSNFTLKIRSTKLEDSAMYFCASNGQGRNSGANVLTFGAGSRLTVL.

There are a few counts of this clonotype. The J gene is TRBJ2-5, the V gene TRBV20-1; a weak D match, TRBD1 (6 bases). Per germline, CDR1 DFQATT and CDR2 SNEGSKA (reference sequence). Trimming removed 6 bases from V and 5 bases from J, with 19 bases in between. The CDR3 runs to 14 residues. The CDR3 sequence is CSAATGSWGETQYF. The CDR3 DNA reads TGCAGTGCAGCGACAGGCTCGTGGGGGGAGACCCAGTACTTC.

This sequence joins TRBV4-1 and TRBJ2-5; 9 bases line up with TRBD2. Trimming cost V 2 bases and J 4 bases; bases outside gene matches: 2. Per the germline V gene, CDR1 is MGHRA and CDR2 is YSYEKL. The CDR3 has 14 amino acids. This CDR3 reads CASSQMTSGETQYF. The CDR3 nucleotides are TGCGCCAGCAGCCAAATGACTAGCGGAGAGACCCAGTACTTC.

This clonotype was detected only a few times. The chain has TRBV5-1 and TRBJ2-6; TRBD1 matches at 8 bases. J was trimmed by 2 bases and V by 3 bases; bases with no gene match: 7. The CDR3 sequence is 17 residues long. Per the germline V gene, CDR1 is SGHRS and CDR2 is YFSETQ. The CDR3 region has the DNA TGCGCCAGCAGCTACAACAGGGGGGAAGCTGGGGCCAACGTCCTGACTTTC. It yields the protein CASSYNRGEAGANVLTF.

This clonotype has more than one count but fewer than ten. CDR3: CASSYDRLAEGGLLYNEQFF. The CDR3 DNA sequence: TGTGCCAGCAGTTACGACAGACTAGCAGAGGGGGGGCTTCTCTACAATGAGCAGTTCTTC. The chain couples TRBV6-2 or TRBV6-3 to TRBJ2-1, with TRBD2 as a possible D gene (7 bases). V dropped 2 bases and J dropped 3 bases, with 26 bases sitting between them. This CDR3 spans 20 amino acids. Per germline, CDR1 MNHEY and CDR2 SVGEGT.

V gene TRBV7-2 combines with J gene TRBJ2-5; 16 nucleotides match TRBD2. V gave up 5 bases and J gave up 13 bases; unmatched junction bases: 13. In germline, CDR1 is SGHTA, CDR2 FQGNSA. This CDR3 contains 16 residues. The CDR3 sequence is CASSPEPGLAGGPWYF. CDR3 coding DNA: TGTGCCAGCAGCCCTGAACCGGGACTAGCGGGAGGGCCGTGGTACTTC.

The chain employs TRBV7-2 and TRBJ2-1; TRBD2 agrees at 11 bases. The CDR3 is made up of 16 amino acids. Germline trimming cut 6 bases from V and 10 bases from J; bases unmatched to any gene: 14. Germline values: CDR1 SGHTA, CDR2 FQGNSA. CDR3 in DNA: TGTGCCAGCAGACCTAGGGGGGCGGGACTAGCGGCCGAGCAGTTCTTC. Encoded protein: CASRPRGAGLAAEQFF.

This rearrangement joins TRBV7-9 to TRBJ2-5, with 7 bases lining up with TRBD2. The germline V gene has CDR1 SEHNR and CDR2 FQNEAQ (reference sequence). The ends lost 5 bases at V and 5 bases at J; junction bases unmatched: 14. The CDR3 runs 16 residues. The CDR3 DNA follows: TGTGCCAGCAGCCCGAGGCAGCGGGAACTCAGGGAGACCCAGTACTTC. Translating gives CASSPRQRELRETQYF. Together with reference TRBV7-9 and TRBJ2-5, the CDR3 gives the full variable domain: DTGVSQNPRHKITKRGQNVTFRCDPISEHNRLYWYRQTLGQGPEFLTYFQNEAQLEKSRLLSDRFSAERPKGSFSTLEIQRTEQGDSAMYLCASSPRQRELRETQYFGPGTRLLVL.

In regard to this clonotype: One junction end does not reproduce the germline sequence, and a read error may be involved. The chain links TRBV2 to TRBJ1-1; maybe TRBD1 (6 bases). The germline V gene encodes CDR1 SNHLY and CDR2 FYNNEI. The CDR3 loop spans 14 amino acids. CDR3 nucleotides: TGTGCTAGCAGTGAGCAGGGGATGGGCACTGAAGCTTTCTTT. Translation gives CASSEQGMGTEAFF.

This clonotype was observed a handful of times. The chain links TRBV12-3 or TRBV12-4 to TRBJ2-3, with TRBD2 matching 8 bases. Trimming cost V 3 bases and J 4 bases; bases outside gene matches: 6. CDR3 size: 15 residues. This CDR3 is CASSFAGGRADTQYF. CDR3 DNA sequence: TGTGCCAGCAGTTTTGCGGGAGGTAGGGCAGATACGCAGTATTTT.

CDR3: CSAREGAAYEQYF. The CDR3 bases are TGCAGTGCTAGAGAGGGGGCGGCCTACGAGCAGTACTTC. The chain joins TRBV20-1 to TRBJ2-7, with TRBD1 as a possible D gene (6 bases). Trimming pared 0 bases from V and 2 bases from J, leaving 8 bases between. CDR1 and CDR2 from the germline V gene are DFQATT and SNEGSKA (reference sequence). CDR3 length equals 13 residues.

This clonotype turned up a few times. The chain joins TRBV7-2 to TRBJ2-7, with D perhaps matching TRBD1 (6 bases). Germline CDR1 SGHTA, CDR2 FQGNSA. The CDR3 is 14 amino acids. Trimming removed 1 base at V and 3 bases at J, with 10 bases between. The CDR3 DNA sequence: TGTGCCAGCAGCTTAGGCAGGGGAAACTACGAGCAGTACTTC. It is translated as CASSLGRGNYEQYF. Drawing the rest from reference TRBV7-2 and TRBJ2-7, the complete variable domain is GAGVSQSPSNKVTEKGKDVELRCDPISGHTALYWYRQSLGQGLEFLIYFQGNSAPDKSGLPSDRFSAERTGGSVSTLTIQRTQQEDSAVYLCASSLGRGNYEQYFGPGTRLTVT.

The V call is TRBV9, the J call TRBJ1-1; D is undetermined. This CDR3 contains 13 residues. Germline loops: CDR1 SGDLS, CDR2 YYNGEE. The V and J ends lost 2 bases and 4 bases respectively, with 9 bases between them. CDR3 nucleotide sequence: TGTGCCAGCAGCGTTTCCGGAGGCACTGAAGCTTTCTTT. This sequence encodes CASSVSGGTEAFF.

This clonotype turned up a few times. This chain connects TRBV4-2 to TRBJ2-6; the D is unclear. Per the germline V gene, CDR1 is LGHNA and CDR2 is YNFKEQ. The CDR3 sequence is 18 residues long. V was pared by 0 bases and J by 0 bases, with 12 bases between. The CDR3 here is CASSQDWNGYSGANVLTF. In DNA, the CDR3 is TGTGCCAGCAGCCAAGATTGGAACGGATACTCTGGGGCCAACGTCCTGACTTTC.

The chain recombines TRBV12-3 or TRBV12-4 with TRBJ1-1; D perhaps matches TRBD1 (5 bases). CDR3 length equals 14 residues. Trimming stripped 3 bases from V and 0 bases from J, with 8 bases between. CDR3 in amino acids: CASSFQGLNTEAFF. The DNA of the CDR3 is TGTGCCAGCAGTTTTCAGGGTCTGAACACTGAAGCTTTCTTT.

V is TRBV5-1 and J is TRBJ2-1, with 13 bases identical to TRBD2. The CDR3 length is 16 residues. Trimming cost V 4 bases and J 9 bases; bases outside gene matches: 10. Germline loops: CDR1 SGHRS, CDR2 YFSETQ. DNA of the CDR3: TGCGCCAGCAGCACCGGACTAGCGGGAGTGAATGGTGAGCAGTTCTTC. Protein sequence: CASSTGLAGVNGEQFF. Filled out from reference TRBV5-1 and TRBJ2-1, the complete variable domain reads KAGVTQTPRYLIKTRGQQVTLSCSPISGHRSVSWYQQTPGQGLQFLFEYFSETQRNKGNFPGRFSGRQFSNSRSEMNVSTLELGDSALYLCASSTGLAGVNGEQFFGPGTRLTVL.